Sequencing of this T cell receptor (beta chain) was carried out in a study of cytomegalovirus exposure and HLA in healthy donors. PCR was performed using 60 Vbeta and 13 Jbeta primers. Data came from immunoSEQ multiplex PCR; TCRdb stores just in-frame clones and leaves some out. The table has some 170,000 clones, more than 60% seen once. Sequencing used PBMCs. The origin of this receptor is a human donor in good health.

As DNA, the CDR3 is TGTGCCAGCAGCCAGCCGGACAGGGAAGGTGGCTACACCTTC. This sequence encodes CASSQPDREGGYTF. The chain employs TRBV7-2 and TRBJ1-2, with 8 bases that match TRBD1. The J segment lost 7 bases and the V segment lost 5 bases, leaving 9 bases of the junction unmatched. Germline loops: CDR1 SGHTA, CDR2 FQGNSA. The CDR3 has 14 residues.